The 26 T cell receptor beta chains given below trace back to one sample, sequenced in a study of radiotherapy plus CTLA-4 blockade in lung cancer listed by TCRdb under 2018. Library preparation used the immunoSEQ multiplex PCR assay. TCRdb limited this immuneACCESS table to in-frame rearrangements with V and J called. A share of clones is missing; checked studies link under half to unresolved V genes, and the rest is unexplained. The table for this sample lists approximately 49,000 clones; 85% of them were counted only once. The ten largest clones represent about a quarter of the sample. The sequencing here drew on peripheral blood, taken from a patient treated with radiotherapy plus ipilimumab. The receptor set was obtained from a human donor with non-small cell lung cancer whose response to radiotherapy plus ipilimumab could not be evaluated.

The chain carries TRBV21-1 and TRBJ2-1; the DNA was not compared with TRBD2, the D call given in the table. TRBV21-1 is tagged as a pseudogene. CDR3 length equals 15 residues. CDR3 region: CASSKETPGHNEQFF. CDR3 bases: TGTGCCAGCAGCAAAGAGACTCCCGGCCACAATGAGCAGTTCTTC.

This clone showed up many times. J is TRBJ1-1 and V is TRBV11-2; 9 positions match TRBD1. This CDR3 contains 15 residues. The trim removed 1 base at V and 4 bases at J, leaving 4 bases unmatched. Germline CDR1 reads SGHAT; CDR2 reads FQNNGV. The DNA of the CDR3 is TGTGCCAGCAGCTTAGGGGACAGGGTTGGCACTGAAGCTTTCTTT. It translates to CASSLGDRVGTEAFF.

This chain's CDR3 is CASSPGLAGVTDTQYF. Written as DNA, the CDR3 is TGTGCCAGCAGCCCTGGGCTAGCGGGAGTAACAGATACGCAGTATTTT. This chain uses TRBV6-6 with TRBJ2-3; TRBD2 matches 10 bases. V was clipped by 6 bases and J by 3 bases; unmatched bases: 9. Germline CDR1 MNHNY, CDR2 SVGAGI (reference sequence). The CDR3 totals 16 residues.

The CDR3 DNA is TGTGCCAGCAGCCCCGAAGTTGGGACAGCCTACGAGCAGTACTTC. It is translated as CASSPEVGTAYEQYF. The chain has TRBV7-9 and TRBJ2-7, with 7 bases lining up with TRBD1. The CDR3 spans 15 residues. Germline CDR1 is SEHNR and CDR2 is FQNEAQ (reference sequence). V lost 5 bases to trimming and J lost 2 bases; unmatched junction nucleotides: 9.

The chain couples TRBV15 to TRBJ2-7; perhaps TRBD1 as D (6 bases). CDR1 is LNHNV and CDR2 is YYDKDF in the germline V gene (reference sequence). V dropped 1 base and J dropped 2 bases, with 15 bases sitting between them. The CDR3 extends over 16 amino acids. The CDR3: CATSRARTVSTYEQYF. In DNA form, the CDR3 reads TGTGCCACCAGCAGAGCCCGGACAGTTTCTACCTACGAGCAGTACTTC.

The chain joins TRBV7-2 to TRBJ2-5, with 15 positions matching TRBD2. The V gene's germline CDR1 is SGHTA and CDR2 FQGNSA. V dropped 1 base and J dropped 5; count of bases not matched to a gene: 5. The CDR3 contains 17 residues. The CDR3 loop reads CASSLGTSGRARETQYF. DNA for the CDR3: TGTGCCAGCAGCTTAGGGACTAGCGGGAGGGCCCGGGAGACCCAGTACTTC.

The V and J genes are TRBV5-6 and TRBJ1-4; 10 nucleotides agree with TRBD1. CDR1 is SGHDT, CDR2 YYEEEE, per germline. CDR3 length: 17 residues. V was pared by 2 bases and J by 5 bases, with 9 bases of the junction left unmatched. The CDR3: CASSFRVTGGANEKLFF. CDR3 sequence (DNA): TGTGCCAGCAGCTTTAGAGTGACAGGGGGCGCGAATGAAAAACTGTTTTTT. The variable domain in full, completed from reference TRBV5-6 and TRBJ1-4, reads DAGVTQSPTHLIKTRGQQVTLRCSPKSGHDTVSWYQQALGQGPQFIFQYYEEEERQRGNFPDRFSGHQFPNYSSELNVNALLLGDSALYLCASSFRVTGGANEKLFFGSGTQLSVL.

This clone was seen just once. The chain is built from TRBV27 and TRBJ2-3; 7 bases fit TRBD1. With V trimmed by 5 bases and J by 2 bases, 13 bases remained unmatched. The CDR3 spans 17 residues. Germline V CDR1 and CDR2: MNHEY, SMNVEV (reference sequence). The CDR3: CASSPRGQSPNTDTQYF. As DNA, the CDR3 is TGTGCCAGCAGTCCACGGGGACAGAGTCCCAACACAGATACGCAGTATTTT.

The chain combines TRBV11-1 with TRBJ2-7; maybe TRBD1 (7 bases). Germline-derived CDR1 and CDR2 are SGHAT and FQDESV (reference sequence). V lost 4 bases to trimming and J lost 7 bases, with 17 bases between them. The CDR3 runs to 14 residues. This chain's CDR3 is CASSSWTGAGEQYF. The CDR3 DNA reads TGTGCCAGCAGCTCCTGGACAGGAGCGGGTGAGCAGTACTTC.

V is TRBV7-3 and J is TRBJ2-3; weak D call: TRBD2 (5 bases). There are 14 residues in the CDR3. The V end was cut by 2 bases, the J end by 3 bases, with 9 bases between. Germline loops: CDR1 SGHTA, CDR2 FQGTGA. CDR3 DNA sequence: TGTGCCAGCAGCTTACGGGGAAGGACAGATACGCAGTATTTT. This codes for CASSLRGRTDTQYF.

This clone was seen just once. This chain joins TRBV29-1 and TRBJ2-2; no clear D gene. CDR1 is SQVTM and CDR2 is ANQGSEA in the germline V gene. The CDR3 is 13 amino acids. Trimming pared 4 bases from V and 2 bases from J, leaving 8 bases between. The CDR3 sequence: CSVAAVNTGELFF. The CDR3 bases are TGCAGCGTTGCCGCAGTTAACACCGGGGAGCTGTTTTTT.

J is TRBJ1-2 and V is TRBV28; D may be TRBD1 (6 bases). The V gene's germline CDR1 is MDHEN and CDR2 SYDVKM. V was cut by 6 bases and J by 4 bases, with 15 bases left in between. The CDR3 covers 14 residues. The CDR3 loop reads CASSVGVRGYGYTF. The CDR3 DNA follows: TGTGCCAGCAGCGTGGGGGTCAGGGGCTATGGCTACACCTTC.

The rearrangement uses TRBV14 and TRBJ2-1; 10 bases match TRBD2. Losses at the gene ends were 2 bases for V and 5 bases for J; bases not matched to a gene: 15. Germline CDR1 reads SGHDN; CDR2 reads FVKESK. CDR3 length equals 19 residues. CDR3 region: CASSQRRTRAGGPHNEQFF. In DNA form, the CDR3 reads TGTGCCAGCAGCCAAAGGAGGACGAGAGCGGGAGGGCCGCACAATGAGCAGTTCTTC.

The rearrangement links TRBV7-2 to TRBJ2-3; 7 nucleotides match TRBD1. Per germline, CDR1 SGHTA and CDR2 FQGNSA. The trim removed 2 bases at V and 7 bases at J, leaving 3 bases unmatched. CDR3 length equals 13 residues. CDR3 coding DNA: TGTGCCAGCAGCTTAACCAGGGGGAATACGCAGTATTTT. This encodes CASSLTRGNTQYF.

The chain uses TRBV5-1 and TRBJ2-1; TRBD2 aligns across 10 bases. The CDR3 is made up of 15 amino acids. Germline CDR1 reads SGHRS; CDR2 reads YFSETQ. V lost 4 bases to trimming and J lost 2 bases; unmatched junction nucleotides: 3. CDR3 in DNA: TGCGCCAGCAGCCCACTAGCGGGAACCTACAATGAGCAGTTCTTC. Its protein is CASSPLAGTYNEQFF.

The chain combines TRBV19 with TRBJ2-3, with 8 bases fitting TRBD1. CDR1 and CDR2 from the germline V gene are LNHDA and SQIVND (reference sequence). The CDR3 is 16 residues long. Trimming cost V 6 bases and J 3 bases; bases outside gene matches: 11. This CDR3 reads CASRHGGQGVTDTQYF. In nucleotides, the CDR3 is TGTGCCAGTAGACATGGCGGACAGGGCGTTACAGATACGCAGTATTTT.

The gene calls are TRBV15 and TRBJ2-3; D may be TRBD1 (5 bases). The CDR3 sequence is 15 residues long. V lost 1 base to trimming and J lost 3 bases, with 11 bases between them. Germline loops: CDR1 LNHNV, CDR2 YYDKDF (reference sequence). The CDR3 spells CATSRGQGKTDTQYF. CDR3 nucleotide sequence: TGTGCCACCAGCAGAGGGCAGGGCAAAACAGATACGCAGTATTTT.

The chain employs TRBV7-9 and TRBJ1-2; the D is unclear. This CDR3 region has 10 residues. Germline V CDR1 and CDR2: SEHNR, FQNEAQ (reference sequence). Trimming cost V 4 bases and J 8 bases, with 5 bases left between them. The CDR3, as DNA: TGTGCCAGCAGCTCTAGAGGCTACACCTTC. Protein: CASSSRGYTF.

The gene calls are TRBV6-5 and TRBJ2-5; TRBD1 is a possible D gene (5 bases). TRBJ2-7 explains the end of the DNA better; the J call may be wrong. Germline assignment: CDR1 MNHEY and CDR2 SVGAGI. The CDR3 is 13 amino acids. CDR3 nucleotides: TGTGCCAGCAGTTACTCGACAGAGAACGAGCAGTACTTC. Amino acid sequence: CASSYSTENEQYF.

This chain uses TRBV25-1 with TRBJ1-4; no reliable D call. V lost 1 base and J 10 bases, leaving 13 bases between the germline ends. From germline, CDR1 is MGHDK and CDR2 SYGVNS. The CDR3 totals 14 residues. In DNA form, the CDR3 reads TGTGCCAGCAGTGAATCCCACGGTCCGGGAAAACTGTTTTTT. Amino acids: CASSESHGPGKLFF.

The chain carries TRBV6-1 and TRBJ2-1; 7 bases are shared with TRBD2. The germline gives CDR1 MNHNS, CDR2 SASEGT. This CDR3 has 17 residues. Trimming at V came to 6 bases and at J to 0 bases, leaving 11 bases not matched to a gene. The CDR3 DNA reads TGTGCCAGCAGAGAAAAAGGCGGGAGTGGCTCCTACAATGAGCAGTTCTTC. It is translated as CASREKGGSGSYNEQFF.

The CDR3 reads CASSKGQGTYEQYF. In DNA form, the CDR3 reads TGTGCCAGCAGCAAAGGACAGGGTACCTACGAGCAGTACTTC. The V and J genes are TRBV9 and TRBJ2-7, with 8 bases lining up with TRBD1. Germline V gene lookup returns CDR1 SGDLS and CDR2 YYNGEE. CDR3 length: 14 residues. The V segment lost 4 bases and the J segment 2 bases; nucleotides outside the gene matches: 5.

The V and J genes are TRBV19 and TRBJ1-3; TRBD1 aligns across 7 bases. J was trimmed by 1 base and V by 9 bases; bases with no gene match: 6. This CDR3 region has 14 residues. CDR1 and CDR2 (germline): LNHDA, SQIVND (reference sequence). The CDR3 DNA is TGTGCCAGCAAAACGACAGGGTCTGGAAACACCATATATTTT. Protein sequence: CASKTTGSGNTIYF. Full variable domain (outside the CDR3, taken from reference TRBV19 and TRBJ1-3): DGGITQSPKYLFRKEGQNVTLSCEQNLNHDAMYWYRQDPGQGLRLIYYSQIVNDFQKGDIAEGYSVSREKKESFPLTVTSAQKNPTAFYLCASKTTGSGNTIYFGEGSWLTVV.

CDR3 DNA sequence: TGTGCCAGCAGTGACATGCAGATTTACAATGAGCAGTTCTTC. Its translation is CASSDMQIYNEQFF. The V gene is TRBV2, the J gene TRBJ2-1; no firm D call. This CDR3 has 14 residues. The V gene's germline CDR1 is SNHLY and CDR2 FYNNEI. V lost 3 bases and J 4 bases, leaving 10 bases between the germline ends.

V usage is TRBV27 and J usage is TRBJ2-1; possible D gene TRBD1, 6 bases. The V gene's germline CDR1 is MNHEY and CDR2 SMNVEV (reference sequence). V lost 6 bases to trimming and J lost 3 bases, with 9 bases between them. The CDR3 is made up of 13 amino acids. The CDR3 protein is CASRMDSYNEQFF. The CDR3 DNA is TGTGCCAGCAGGATGGACAGCTACAATGAGCAGTTCTTC.

This chain connects TRBV9 to TRBJ2-3; the D gene is possibly TRBD1 (6 bases). Per the germline V gene, CDR1 is SGDLS and CDR2 is YYNGEE. This CDR3 has 16 residues. V was pared by 0 bases and J by 4 bases, with 15 bases between. CDR3 residues: CASSVGRQEQSDTQYF. The CDR3 region has the DNA TGTGCCAGCAGCGTAGGGAGACAGGAGCAATCAGATACGCAGTATTTT.